Listed below are T cell receptor beta chains from one sample, sequenced in a study of blood T cell repertoires in COVID-19. Measured with immunoSEQ multiplex PCR; TCRdb has only the in-frame clones, and not every one. Of 95,000 or so clones listed, less than 90% are singletons. Material for sequencing was peripheral blood. The receptors stem from a man of 80 years or more with active or convalescent COVID-19. The CDR3 runs from the conserved cysteine through the conserved F or W.

>TRBV28
CASSLRAGREQYF
>TRBV2
CASSVPTSGGAYNEQFF
>TRBV5-4
CASSAGTVGSGELFF
>TRBV11-2
CASSLEGQANTEAFF
>TRBV30
CAWGRRGQRETQYF
>TRBV7-9
CASSPPPGTGVYEQYF
>TRBV2
CASNSGDQPQHF
>TRBV6-6
CASLGGLGGEQPQHF
>TRBV7-9
CASSPPRSTDTQYF
>TRBV11-2
CASSLGTTPTTDTQYF
>TRBV6-6
CASSYRQGAEAFF
>TRBV7-2
CASSLAEGTEAFF
>TRBV30
CAWSGQGYEQYF
>TRBV5-1
CASSSPGGDEQFF
>TRBV11-2
CASSLGLANEQYF
>TRBV5-1
CASSRTAGEQFF
>TRBV19
CASSISGVPYEQYF
>TRBV4-2
CASSSDRGNYQPQHF
>TRBV9
CASSVAGGPYNEQFF
>TRBV24-1
CATSDTISLGDTQYF
>TRBV6-1
CASSDGGSSGVPYEQYF
>TRBV10-3
CAISGGTGGYQETQYF
>TRBV4-3
CASSLGLAGVLLSYNEQFF